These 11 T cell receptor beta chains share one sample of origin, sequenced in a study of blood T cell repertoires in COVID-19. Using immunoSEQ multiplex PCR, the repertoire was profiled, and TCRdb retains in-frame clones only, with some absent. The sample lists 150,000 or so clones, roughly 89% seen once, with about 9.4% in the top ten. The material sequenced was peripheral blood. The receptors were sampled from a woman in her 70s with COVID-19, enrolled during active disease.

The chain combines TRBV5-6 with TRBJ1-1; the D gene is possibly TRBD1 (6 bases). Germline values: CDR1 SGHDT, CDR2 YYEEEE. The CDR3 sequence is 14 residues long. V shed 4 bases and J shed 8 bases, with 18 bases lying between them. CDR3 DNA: TGTGCCAGCAGCCCTGGTGGGGGGGCTCCAGAAGCTTTCTTT. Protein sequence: CASSPGGGAPEAFF.

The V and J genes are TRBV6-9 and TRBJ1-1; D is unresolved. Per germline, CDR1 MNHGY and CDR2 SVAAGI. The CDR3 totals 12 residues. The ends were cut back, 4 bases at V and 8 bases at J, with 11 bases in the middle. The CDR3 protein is CASSFLWEEAFF. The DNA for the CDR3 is TGTGCCAGCAGTTTCTTATGGGAGGAAGCTTTCTTT.

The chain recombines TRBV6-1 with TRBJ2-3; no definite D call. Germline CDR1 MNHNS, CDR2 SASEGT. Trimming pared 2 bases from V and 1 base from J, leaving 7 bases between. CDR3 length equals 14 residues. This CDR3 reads CASSELAGTDTQYF. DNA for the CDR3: TGTGCCAGCAGTGAATTAGCAGGCACAGATACGCAGTATTTT.

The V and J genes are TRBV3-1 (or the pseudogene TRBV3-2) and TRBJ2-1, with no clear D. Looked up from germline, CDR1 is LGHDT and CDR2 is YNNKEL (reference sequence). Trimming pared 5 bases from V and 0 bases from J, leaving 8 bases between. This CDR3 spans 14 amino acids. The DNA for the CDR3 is TGTGCCAGCAGCGTTATGAGCTCCTACAATGAGCAGTTCTTC. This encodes CASSVMSSYNEQFF.

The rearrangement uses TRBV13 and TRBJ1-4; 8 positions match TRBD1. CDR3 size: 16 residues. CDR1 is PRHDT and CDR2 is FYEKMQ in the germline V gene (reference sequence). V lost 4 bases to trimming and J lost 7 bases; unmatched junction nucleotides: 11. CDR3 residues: CASSSRGQGDVEKLFF. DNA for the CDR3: TGTGCCAGCAGCTCGCGCGGACAGGGCGACGTTGAAAAACTGTTTTTT.

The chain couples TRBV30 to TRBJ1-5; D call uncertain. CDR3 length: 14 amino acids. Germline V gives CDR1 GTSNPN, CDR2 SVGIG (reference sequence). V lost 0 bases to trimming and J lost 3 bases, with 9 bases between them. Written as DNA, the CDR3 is TGTGCCTGGAGTGTAGGTAGCAACAATCAGCCCCAGCATTTT. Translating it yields CAWSVGSNNQPQHF.

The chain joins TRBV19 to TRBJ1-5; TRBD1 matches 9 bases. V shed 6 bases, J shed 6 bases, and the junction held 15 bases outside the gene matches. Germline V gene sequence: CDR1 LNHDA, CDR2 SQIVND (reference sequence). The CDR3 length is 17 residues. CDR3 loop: CASRAIGGQGYSQPQHF. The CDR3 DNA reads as TGTGCCAGTAGGGCAATCGGGGGACAGGGATATAGTCAGCCCCAGCATTTT.

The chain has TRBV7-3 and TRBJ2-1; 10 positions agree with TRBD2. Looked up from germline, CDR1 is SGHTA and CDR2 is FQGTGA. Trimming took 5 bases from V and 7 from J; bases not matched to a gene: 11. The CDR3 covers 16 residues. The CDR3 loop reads CASSRLSGGYGNEQFF. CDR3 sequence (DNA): TGTGCCAGCAGCCGACTTAGCGGGGGGTACGGGAATGAGCAGTTCTTC.

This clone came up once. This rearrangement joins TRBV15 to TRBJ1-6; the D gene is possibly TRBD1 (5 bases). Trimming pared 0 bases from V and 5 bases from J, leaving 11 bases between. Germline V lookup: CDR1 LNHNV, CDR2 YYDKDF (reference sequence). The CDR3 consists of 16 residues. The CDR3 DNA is TGTGCCACCAGCAGAGAATGGGGCGGCGATAATTCACCCCTCCACTTT. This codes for CATSREWGGDNSPLHF.

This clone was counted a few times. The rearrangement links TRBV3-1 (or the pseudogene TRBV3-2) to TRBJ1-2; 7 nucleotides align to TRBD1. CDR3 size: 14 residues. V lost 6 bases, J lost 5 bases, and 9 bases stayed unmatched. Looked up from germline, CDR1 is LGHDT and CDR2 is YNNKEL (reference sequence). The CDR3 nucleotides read TGTGCCAGCAGACCCGGACAGGCAAATTATGGCTACACCTTC. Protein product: CASRPGQANYGYTF.

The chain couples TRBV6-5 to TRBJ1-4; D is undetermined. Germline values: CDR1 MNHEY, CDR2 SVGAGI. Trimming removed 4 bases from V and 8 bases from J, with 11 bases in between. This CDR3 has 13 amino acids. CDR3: CASSLGGWEKLFF. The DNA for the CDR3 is TGTGCCAGCAGTTTGGGAGGGTGGGAAAAACTGTTTTTT.